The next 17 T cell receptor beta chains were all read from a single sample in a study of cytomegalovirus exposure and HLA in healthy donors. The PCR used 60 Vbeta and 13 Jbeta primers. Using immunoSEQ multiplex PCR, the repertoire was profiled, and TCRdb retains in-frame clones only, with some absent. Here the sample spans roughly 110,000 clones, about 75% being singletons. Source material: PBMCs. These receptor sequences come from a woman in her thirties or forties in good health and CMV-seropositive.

The CDR3 DNA reads as TGTGCCAGCTCGAACGGACGGGAGGCACCCCTCCACTTT. This encodes CASSNGREAPLHF. The rearrangement joins TRBV18 to TRBJ1-6; no firm D call. Germline CDR1 is KGHSH and CDR2 is LQKENI. CDR3 size: 13 residues. V lost 6 bases and J 11 bases, leaving 14 bases between the germline ends.

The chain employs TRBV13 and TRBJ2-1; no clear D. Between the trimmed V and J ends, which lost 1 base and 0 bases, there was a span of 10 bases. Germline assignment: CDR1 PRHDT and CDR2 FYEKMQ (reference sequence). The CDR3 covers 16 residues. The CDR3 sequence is CASSLDPAGSYNEQFF. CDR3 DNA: TGTGCCAGCAGCTTAGATCCGGCAGGCTCCTACAATGAGCAGTTCTTC. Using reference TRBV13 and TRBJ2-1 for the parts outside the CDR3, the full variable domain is AAGVIQSPRHLIKEKRETATLKCYPIPRHDTVYWYQQGPGQDPQFLISFYEKMQSDKGSIPDRFSAQQFSDYHSELNMSSLELGDSALYFCASSLDPAGSYNEQFFGPGTRLTVL.

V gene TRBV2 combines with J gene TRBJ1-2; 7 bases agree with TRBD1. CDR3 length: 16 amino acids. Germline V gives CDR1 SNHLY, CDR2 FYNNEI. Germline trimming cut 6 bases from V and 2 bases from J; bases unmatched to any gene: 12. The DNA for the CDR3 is TGTGCCAGCAGGGAGATTGATTGGGACAGAAACTATGGCTACACCTTC. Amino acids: CASREIDWDRNYGYTF.

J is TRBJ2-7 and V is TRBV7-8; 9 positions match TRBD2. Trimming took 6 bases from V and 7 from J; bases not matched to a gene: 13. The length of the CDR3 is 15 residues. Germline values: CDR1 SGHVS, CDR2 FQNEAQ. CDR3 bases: TGTGCCAGCAGTCCAGCCGGCGGGGGGGCTGGGGAGCAGTACTTC. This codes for CASSPAGGGAGEQYF.

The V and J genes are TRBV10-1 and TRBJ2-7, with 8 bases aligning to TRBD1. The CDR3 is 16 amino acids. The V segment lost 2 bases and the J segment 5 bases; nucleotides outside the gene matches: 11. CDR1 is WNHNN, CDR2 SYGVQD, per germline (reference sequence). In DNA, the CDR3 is TGCGCCAGCAGTGAGACCCAGGGGGCGCGACAGGACGAGCAGTACTTC. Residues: CASSETQGARQDEQYF.

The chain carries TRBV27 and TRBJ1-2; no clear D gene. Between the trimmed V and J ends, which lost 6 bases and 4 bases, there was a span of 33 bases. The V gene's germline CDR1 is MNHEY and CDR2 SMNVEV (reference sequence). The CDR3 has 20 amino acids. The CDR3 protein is CASRKLLFPHTGWGTYGYTF. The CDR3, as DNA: TGTGCCAGCAGAAAATTACTTTTTCCCCACACGGGATGGGGAACCTATGGCTACACCTTC.

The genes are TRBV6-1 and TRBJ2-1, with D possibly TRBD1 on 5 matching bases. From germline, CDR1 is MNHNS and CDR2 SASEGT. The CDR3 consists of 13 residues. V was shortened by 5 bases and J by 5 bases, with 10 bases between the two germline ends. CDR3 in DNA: TGTGCCAGCAGTACCGACAGTAACAATGAGCAGTTCTTC. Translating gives CASSTDSNNEQFF.

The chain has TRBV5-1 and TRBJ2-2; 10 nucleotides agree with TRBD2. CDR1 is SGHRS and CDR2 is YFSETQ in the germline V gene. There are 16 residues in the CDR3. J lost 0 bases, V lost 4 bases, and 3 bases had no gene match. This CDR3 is CASSRLAGANTGELFF. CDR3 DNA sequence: TGCGCCAGCAGCCGCCTAGCGGGGGCGAACACCGGGGAGCTGTTTTTT.

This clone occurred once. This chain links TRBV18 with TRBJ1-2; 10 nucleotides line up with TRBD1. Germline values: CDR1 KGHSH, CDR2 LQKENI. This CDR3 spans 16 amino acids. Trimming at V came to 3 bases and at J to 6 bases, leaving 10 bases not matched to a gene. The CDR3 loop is CASSPIVRDRGHGYTF. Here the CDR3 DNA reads TGTGCCAGCTCACCGATTGTTAGGGACAGGGGCCATGGCTACACCTTC.

The CDR3 is CASRNVQGQPQHF. In DNA, the CDR3 is TGTGCCAGTAGGAACGTACAGGGACAGCCCCAGCATTTT. The gene calls are TRBV19 and TRBJ1-5; D may be TRBD1 (6 bases). This CDR3 has 13 amino acids. Trimming left V 6 bases short and J 7 bases short, with 13 bases between. Per the germline V gene, CDR1 is LNHDA and CDR2 is SQIVND (reference sequence).

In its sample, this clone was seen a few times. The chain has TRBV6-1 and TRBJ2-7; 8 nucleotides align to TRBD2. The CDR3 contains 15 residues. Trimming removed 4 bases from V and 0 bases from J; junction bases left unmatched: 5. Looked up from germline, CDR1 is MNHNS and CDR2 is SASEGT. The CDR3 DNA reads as TGTGCCAGCAGTGCCATCAGCGGGGGCTCCTACGAGCAGTACTTC. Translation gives CASSAISGGSYEQYF.

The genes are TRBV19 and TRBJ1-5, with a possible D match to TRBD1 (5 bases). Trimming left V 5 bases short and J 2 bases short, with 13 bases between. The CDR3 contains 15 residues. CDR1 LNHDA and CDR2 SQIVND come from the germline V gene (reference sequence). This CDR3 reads CASSVGQVGNQPQHF. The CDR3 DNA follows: TGTGCCAGTAGTGTGGGGCAGGTTGGCAATCAGCCCCAGCATTTT. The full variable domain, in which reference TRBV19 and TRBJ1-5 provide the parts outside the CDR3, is DGGITQSPKYLFRKEGQNVTLSCEQNLNHDAMYWYRQDPGQGLRLIYYSQIVNDFQKGDIAEGYSVSREKKESFPLTVTSAQKNPTAFYLCASSVGQVGNQPQHFGDGTRLSIL.

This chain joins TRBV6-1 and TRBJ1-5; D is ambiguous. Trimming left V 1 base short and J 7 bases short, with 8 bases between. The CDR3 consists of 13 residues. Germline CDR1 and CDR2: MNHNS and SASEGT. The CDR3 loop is CASSEGEEQPQHF. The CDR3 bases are TGTGCCAGCAGTGAAGGTGAGGAGCAGCCCCAGCATTTT.

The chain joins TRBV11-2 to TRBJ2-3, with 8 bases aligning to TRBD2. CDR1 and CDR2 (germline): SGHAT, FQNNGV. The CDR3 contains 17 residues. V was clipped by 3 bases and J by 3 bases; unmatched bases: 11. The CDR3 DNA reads TGTGCCAGCAGCTTCTTGGGGCGGGGGGCCGGGACAGATACGCAGTATTTT. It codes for CASSFLGRGAGTDTQYF.

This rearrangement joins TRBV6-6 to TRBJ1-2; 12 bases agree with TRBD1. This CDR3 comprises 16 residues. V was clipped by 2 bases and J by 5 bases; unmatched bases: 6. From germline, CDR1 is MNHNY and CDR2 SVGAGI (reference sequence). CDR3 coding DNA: TGTGCCAGCAGTTACGGGACAGGGGGCCGGAGTTATGGCTACACCTTC. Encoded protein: CASSYGTGGRSYGYTF.

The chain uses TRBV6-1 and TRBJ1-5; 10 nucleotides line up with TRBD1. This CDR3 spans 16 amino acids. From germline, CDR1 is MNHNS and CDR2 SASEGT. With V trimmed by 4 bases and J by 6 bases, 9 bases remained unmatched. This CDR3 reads CASSATGQGGSQPQHF. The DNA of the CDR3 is TGTGCCAGCAGTGCAACCGGACAGGGGGGAAGTCAGCCCCAGCATTTT.

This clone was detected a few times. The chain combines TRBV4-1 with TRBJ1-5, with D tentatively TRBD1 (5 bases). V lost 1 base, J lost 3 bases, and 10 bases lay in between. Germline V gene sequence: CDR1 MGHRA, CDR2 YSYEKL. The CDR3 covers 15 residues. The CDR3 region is CASSQVGGSNQPQHF. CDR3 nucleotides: TGCGCCAGCAGCCAAGTCGGGGGATCCAATCAGCCCCAGCATTTT.